This TCR beta chain was sequenced during a study of T cell responses to AZD1222 COVID-19 vaccine. Study context: Pooled samples include second doses given at about 4 or 12 weeks.

Trimming pared 8 bases from V and 5 bases from J, leaving 6 bases between. The CDR3 spans 10 residues. Germline V gene sequence: CDR1 MDHEN, CDR2 SYDVKM. Concerning this clone: The antigen is undetermined.

Assay used: immunoSEQ multiplex PCR; TCRdb lists only in-frame clones, some missing. The sample has 130,000 to 150,000 clones; roughly nine tenths are singletons. Study conclusions and caveats: Donors were largely white British and mainly female; clonal diversity was possibly underestimated. Repertoires were obtained solely post-peak T cell response. Just a handful of AZD1222 recipients were seropositive at baseline.

The sequencing here drew on peripheral blood, taken on day 0 of AZD1222 vaccination. This clonotype was sampled from an adult in good health. V gene TRBV28 combines with J gene TRBJ2-5; D is undetermined. CDR3 in amino acids: CASGRETQYF. Written as DNA, the CDR3 is TGTGCCAGCGGTAGGGAGACCCAGTACTTC.